The source of this TCR beta chain is a study of T-cell memory formation after mild COVID-19 (dated by TCRdb to the early 2020s). Broadly, across the study: TCR sequence clusters from the two donors were largely donor specific. T-cell clones expanding and contracting after mild COVID-19 in a couple of donors were tracked by longitudinal TCRalpha and TCRbeta repertoire sequencing. The cohort comprised two young, previously healthy adult volunteers, one female and one male.

Broader findings and caveats from the paper: Only a couple of mild cases were covered in the study, and larger cohorts including severe cases with pre-infection samples were considered necessary. SARS-CoV-2 specificity of the second-wave clones peaking on day 37 was not confirmed. From day 15 to 85, contracting clones showed balanced CD4/CD8 phenotypes, whereas a second wave of clones that expanded from day 15 to 37 leaned towards CD4+. Contracting CD4+ clones appeared mostly in the CM and EM memory subsets, whereas CD8+ clones were enriched in EMRA. Some responding clones were detected in pre-infection memory, suggesting pre-existing cross-reactive memory T cells joined the SARS-CoV-2 response.

Sequencer: Illumina NovaSeq 6000. Using 5'RACE with constant-segment primers, TCRalpha and TCRbeta cDNA libraries were constructed, with sample barcodes and unique molecular identifiers added in the process. RNA was extracted from every sample with Trizol reagent. Library amplification was performed in two PCR steps, and a second sample barcode and Illumina TruSeq adapters were introduced in the second step. Libraries were sequenced on an Illumina NovaSeq with 2 x 150 bp paired-end reads. Concerning the study's data processing: Demultiplexing of reads and collapsing into UMI-guided consensus sequences were performed with migec v1.2.7. Using mixcr v2.1.11, the UMI consensuses were aligned to TRA and TRB V and J templates and assembled into clonotypes. A clonotype was counted as expanded or contracted only when both edgeR and NoisET called the clonotype significant, with the noise models trained on biological replicates. edgeR calls used a false discovery rate-adjusted p below 0.01 and a log2 fold-change threshold of 1. As an exploratory analysis of dynamics, max-normalized trajectories of the 1000 most abundant clonotypes were examined by PCA with hierarchical clustering. The CD4 or CD8 phenotype of responding clones was assigned using the separately sequenced CD4+ and CD8+ repertoires. In-frame beta chains were kept once TCRdb had trimmed the public reads at Q25 with fastp and called clones with MiXCR. Each entry is one CDR3 protein sequence, shown with its most common DNA and genes. Clone size and V and J calls follow TCRdb, not the original study. The sample yields some 450,000 distinct CDR3 sequences; roughly 18% were counted once. The ten largest make up around a fifth of the sample.

Notes on this clonotype: Its antigen target is currently unknown. Base qualities are not provided; no much larger clone lies one nucleotide away.

Ficoll-Paque density gradient centrifugation was the method used to isolate PBMCs. The CDR3 measures 14 amino acids from cysteine to phenylalanine. The only DNA kept is the CDR3, 42 bases in frame from the first base. CDR1 and CDR2 (SNHLY, FYNNEI) derive from the germline V gene. V is pared back by 6 bases and J by 0 bases, with 12 bases lying between the germline termini. Input material: PBMCs or a T cell subset sorted from them (not recorded which). The clonotype comes from a man between 18 and 29 years old who had mild COVID-19 (a few samples of this study predate the infection). The sample titles of this study are shuffled in the database, so cell type and time point are left out; the donor was told from shared clones. The receptor chain draws on TRBV2 and TRBJ2-7; the D call could be TRBD1 or TRBD2, with each sharing 5 bases. DNA sequence: TGTGCCAGCAGAGGGGACGGCCACTCCTACGAGCAGTACTTC. It codes for CASRGDGHSYEQYF.